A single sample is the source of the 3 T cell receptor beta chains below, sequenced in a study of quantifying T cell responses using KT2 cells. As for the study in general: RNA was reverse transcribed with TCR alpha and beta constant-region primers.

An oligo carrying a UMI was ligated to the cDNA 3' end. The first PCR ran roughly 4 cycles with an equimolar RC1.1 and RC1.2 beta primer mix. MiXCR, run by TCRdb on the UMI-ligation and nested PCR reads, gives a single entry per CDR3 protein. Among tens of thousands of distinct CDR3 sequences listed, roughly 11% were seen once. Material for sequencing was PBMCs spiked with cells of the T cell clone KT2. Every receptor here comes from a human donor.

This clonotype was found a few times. The CDR3 DNA follows: TGCAGTGCTAGAGATATATCGACAGGGACGAACACTGAAGCTTTCTTT. This translates into CSARDISTGTNTEAFF. The rearrangement uses TRBV20-1 and TRBJ1-1, with TRBD1 matching over 7 bases. CDR1 is DFQATT and CDR2 is SNEGSKA in the germline V gene (reference sequence). The V gene end was trimmed by 0 bases and the J gene end by 1 base; junction bases not matched to a gene: 8. The CDR3 runs to 16 residues.

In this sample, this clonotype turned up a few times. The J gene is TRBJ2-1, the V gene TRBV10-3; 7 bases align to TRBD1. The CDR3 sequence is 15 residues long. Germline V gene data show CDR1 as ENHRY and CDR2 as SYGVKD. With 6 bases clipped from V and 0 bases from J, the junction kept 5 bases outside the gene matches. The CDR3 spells CAISGTESSYNEQFF. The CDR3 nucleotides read TGTGCCATCAGCGGGACAGAGAGCTCCTACAATGAGCAGTTCTTC.

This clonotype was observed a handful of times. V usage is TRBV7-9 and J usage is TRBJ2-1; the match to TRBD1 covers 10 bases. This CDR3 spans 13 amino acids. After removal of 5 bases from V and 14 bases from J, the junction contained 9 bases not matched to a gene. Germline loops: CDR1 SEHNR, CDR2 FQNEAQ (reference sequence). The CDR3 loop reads CASSPGTGVRKFF. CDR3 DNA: TGTGCCAGCAGCCCCGGGACAGGGGTTCGGAAGTTCTTC.